The 9 T cell receptor beta chains reported below all come from one sample, sequenced in a study of T cell responses to AZD1222 COVID-19 vaccine. Some clones are missing from TCRdb's copy, which holds only in-frame ones; the method was immunoSEQ multiplex PCR. The data contain 150,000 to 200,000 clones, 85% to 95% of them singletons. Specimen: peripheral blood, collected 28 days after the second AZD1222 dose. The receptors were sampled from an adult who received the AZD1222 COVID-19 vaccine.

The CDR3 sequence is CATSDLRQGEPQHF. CDR3 nucleotides: TGTGCCACCAGTGATTTGCGGCAAGGGGAGCCCCAGCATTTT. The chain employs TRBV24-1 and TRBJ1-5; TRBD1 is a possible D gene (5 bases). The CDR3 has 14 amino acids. The V gene's germline CDR1 is KGHDR and CDR2 SFDVKD. V lost 0 bases, J lost 8 bases, and 10 bases lay in between.

The chain combines TRBV28 with TRBJ2-7; D gene ambiguous. V dropped 3 bases and J dropped 5 bases, with 5 bases sitting between them. Per the germline V gene, CDR1 is MDHEN and CDR2 is SYDVKM. The CDR3 extends over 11 amino acids. As DNA, the CDR3 is TGTGCCAGCAGTTTTGTTCACGAGCAGTACTTC. This translates into CASSFVHEQYF.

V usage is TRBV2 and J usage is TRBJ2-7; D may be TRBD1 or TRBD2 (5 bases each). CDR1 SNHLY and CDR2 FYNNEI come from the germline V gene. The V and J ends lost 2 bases and 7 bases respectively, with 15 bases between them. This CDR3 is built from 14 residues. The DNA of the CDR3 is TGTGCCAGCAGTGAAAGGGGCTGGACGGGGGAGCAGTACTTC. Translation gives CASSERGWTGEQYF.

The V and J genes are TRBV6-5 and TRBJ2-7; D is possibly TRBD2 (5 bases). Per germline, CDR1 MNHEY and CDR2 SVGAGI. V shed 6 bases and J shed 4 bases, with 19 bases lying between them. This CDR3 comprises 15 residues. The CDR3 DNA reads TGTGCCAGCAGAAAACCGGGATTTCAAAGATACGAGCAGTACTTC. Its protein is CASRKPGFQRYEQYF.

This chain connects TRBV9 to TRBJ1-1, with 7 bases fitting TRBD1. Germline V lookup: CDR1 SGDLS, CDR2 YYNGEE. This CDR3 contains 16 residues. J was trimmed by 1 base and V by 3 bases; bases with no gene match: 9. CDR3 sequence (DNA): TGTGCCAGCAGCGCAGGTGGGACAGCCACGAACACTGAAGCTTTCTTT. Its protein product is CASSAGGTATNTEAFF.

Details on this clone: At one of its ends the junction is not consistent with the germline gene, which may arise from a read error. The chain links TRBV5-1 to TRBJ2-3, with 13 bases that match TRBD2. The V gene's germline CDR1 is SGHRS and CDR2 YFSETQ. The CDR3 length is 14 residues. This chain's CDR3 is CASSLGGTGTSGAF. Here the CDR3 DNA reads TGCGCCAGCAGCTTGGGGGGCACCGGGACTAGCGGGGCCTTT.

The chain couples TRBV3-1 (or the pseudogene TRBV3-2) to TRBJ2-7; TRBD2 matches 10 bases. V dropped 3 bases and J dropped 6; count of bases not matched to a gene: 8. Germline V gene lookup returns CDR1 LGHDT and CDR2 YNNKEL (reference sequence). This CDR3 is 15 amino acids long. CDR3 protein: CASSQQAGGSPEQYF. In nucleotides, the CDR3 is TGTGCCAGCAGCCAGCAAGCGGGAGGGTCCCCCGAGCAGTACTTC.

The rearrangement links TRBV5-8 to TRBJ2-7; D might be TRBD1 or TRBD2, each matching 5 bases. V was cut by 5 bases and J by 0 bases, with 15 bases left in between. Germline V gene data show CDR1 as SGHTS and CDR2 as YDEGEE. CDR3 length: 15 residues. The CDR3 sequence is CASSLNRDHSYEQYF. The DNA of the CDR3 is TGTGCCAGCAGTCTAAACCGGGACCACTCCTACGAGCAGTACTTC.

On this clone itself: A read error may account for a junction end that differs from germline. The chain uses TRBV6-1 and TRBJ2-7, with 10 nucleotides matching TRBD2. The germline gives CDR1 MNHNS, CDR2 SASEGT. This CDR3 comprises 17 residues. CDR3 sequence reads: CASSKASGLAASYEQYF. As DNA, the CDR3 is TGTGCCAGCAGTAAAGCGTCCGGACTAGCGGCTTCCTACGAGCAGTACTTC.